This TCR beta chain derives from a study of blood T cell repertoires in COVID-19. V dropped 7 bases and J dropped 5; count of bases not matched to a gene: 0. Germline values: CDR1 DFQATT, CDR2 SNEGSKA (reference sequence). The CDR3 contains 11 residues. Some clones are missing from TCRdb's copy, which holds only in-frame ones; the method was immunoSEQ multiplex PCR. The data show under 170,000 clones, with more than 75% seen just once and less than 2.5% held by the top ten. The chain combines TRBV20-1 with TRBJ1-4, with 8 bases that match TRBD1. The TCR comes from a man in his 70s with acute or convalescent COVID-19. The sequencing sample was made of peripheral blood. The CDR3 DNA reads as TGCAGTGGACAGGGGAATGAAAAACTGTTTTTT. As protein: CSGQGNEKLFF.